The subject of this entry is one TCR beta chain. V was shortened by 0 bases and J by 0 bases, with 11 bases between the two germline ends. The germline V gene has CDR1 MGHRA and CDR2 YSYEKL. There are 16 residues in the CDR3. The sample is drawn from a study of T cells in localized non-small cell lung cancer. Sequencing used immunoSEQ multiplex PCR; TCRdb keeps in-frame clones, though not all of them. The sample shows around 96,000 clones, roughly 91% of them seen only once. This clonotype was sampled from a woman aged 35-75 years with stage II squamous cell lung carcinoma. The rearrangement links TRBV4-1 to TRBJ1-2; tentatively, D is TRBD1 (5 bases). Sequences were derived from PBMCs, sampled before any cancer treatment. CDR3: CASSQEGGVSNYGYTF. The DNA for the CDR3 is TGCGCCAGCAGCCAAGAGGGGGGTGTATCTAACTATGGCTACACCTTC.